The TCR beta chain under discussion was sequenced for a study of tumor-infiltrating lymphocytes in oesophageal squamous cell carcinoma. MiXCR, applied by TCRdb to the PCR reads, yields one record per CDR3 protein. Of 9,500 to 15,000 distinct CDR3 sequences detected, approximately 50% appear once; the ten largest clones hold 34%. The sample was esophageal tumor tissue. The origin of this receptor is a female donor with esophageal squamous cell carcinoma.

In DNA form, the CDR3 reads TGTGCCAGCAGCCTAGACTCGAGCTCCTACGAGCAGTACTTC. Translation gives CASSLDSSSYEQYF. The chain employs TRBV7-2 and TRBJ2-4; D gene unclear. The better agreement between TRBJ2-7 and the DNA end casts doubt on the J call. Germline values: CDR1 SGHTA, CDR2 FQGNSA. The CDR3 runs to 14 residues.